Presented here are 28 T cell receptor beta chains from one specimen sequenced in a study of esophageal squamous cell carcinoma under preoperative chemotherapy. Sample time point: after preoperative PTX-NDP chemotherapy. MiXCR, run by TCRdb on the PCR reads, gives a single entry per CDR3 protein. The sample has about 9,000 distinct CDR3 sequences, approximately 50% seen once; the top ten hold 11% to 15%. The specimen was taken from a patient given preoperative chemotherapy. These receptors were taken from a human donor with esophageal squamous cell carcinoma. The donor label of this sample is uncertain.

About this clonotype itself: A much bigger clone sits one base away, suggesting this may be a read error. The CDR3 reads CASSLGLAGGTIWSYEQFF. CDR3 sequence (DNA): TGCGCCAGCAGCTTGGGGCTAGCGGGAGGCACCATTTGGTCCTACGAGCAGTTCTTC. This chain links TRBV5-1 with TRBJ2-1; TRBD2 aligns across 11 bases. This CDR3 region has 19 residues. Germline CDR1 and CDR2: SGHRS and YFSETQ. V was pared by 0 bases and J by 10 bases, with 18 bases of the junction left unmatched.

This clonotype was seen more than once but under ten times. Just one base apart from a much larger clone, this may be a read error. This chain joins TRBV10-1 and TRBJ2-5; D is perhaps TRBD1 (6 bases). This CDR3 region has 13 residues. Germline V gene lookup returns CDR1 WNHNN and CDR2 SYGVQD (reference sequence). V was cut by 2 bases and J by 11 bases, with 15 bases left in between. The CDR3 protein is CASSENAGDEQYF. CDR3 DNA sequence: TGCGCCAGCAGTGAGAACGCAGGGGATGAGCAGTACTTC.

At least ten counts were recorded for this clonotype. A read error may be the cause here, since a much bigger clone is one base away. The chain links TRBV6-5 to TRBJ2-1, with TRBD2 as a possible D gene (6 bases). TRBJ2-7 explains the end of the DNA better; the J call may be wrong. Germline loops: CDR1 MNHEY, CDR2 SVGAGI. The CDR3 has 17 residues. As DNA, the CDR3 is TGTGCCAGCAGTTTAGGTGGGAGGAAGGGGTCCTACAATGAGCAGTACTTC. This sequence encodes CASSLGGRKGSYNEQYF.

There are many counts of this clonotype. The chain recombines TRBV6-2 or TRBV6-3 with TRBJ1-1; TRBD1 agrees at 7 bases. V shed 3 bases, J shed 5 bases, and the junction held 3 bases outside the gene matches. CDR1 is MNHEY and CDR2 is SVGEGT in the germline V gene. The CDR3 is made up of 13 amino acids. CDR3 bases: TGTGCCAGCAGTTATCAGGGGGGGACTGAAGCTTTCTTT. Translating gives CASSYQGGTEAFF.

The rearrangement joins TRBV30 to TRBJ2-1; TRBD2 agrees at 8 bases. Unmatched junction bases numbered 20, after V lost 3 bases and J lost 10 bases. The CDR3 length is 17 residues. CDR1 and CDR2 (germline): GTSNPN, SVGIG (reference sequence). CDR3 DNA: TGTGCCTGGAGCCAGCCCCCCAGACTAGCGCAAACCTACGAGCAGTTCTTC. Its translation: CAWSQPPRLAQTYEQFF.

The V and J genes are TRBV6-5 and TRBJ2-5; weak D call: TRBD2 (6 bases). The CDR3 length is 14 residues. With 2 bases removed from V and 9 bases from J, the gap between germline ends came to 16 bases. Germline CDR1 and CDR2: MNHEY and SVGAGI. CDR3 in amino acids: CASSYRRTGVPQYF. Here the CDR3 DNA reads TGTGCCAGCAGTTACCGACGCACGGGGGTGCCCCAGTACTTC.

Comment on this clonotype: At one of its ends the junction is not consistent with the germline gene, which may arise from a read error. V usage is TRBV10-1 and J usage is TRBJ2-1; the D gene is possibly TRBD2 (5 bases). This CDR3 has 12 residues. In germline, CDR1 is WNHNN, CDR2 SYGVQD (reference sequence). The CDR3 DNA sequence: TGCGCGAGCAGTGATAAGAACGGGGAGCAGTTCTTT. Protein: CASSDKNGEQFF.

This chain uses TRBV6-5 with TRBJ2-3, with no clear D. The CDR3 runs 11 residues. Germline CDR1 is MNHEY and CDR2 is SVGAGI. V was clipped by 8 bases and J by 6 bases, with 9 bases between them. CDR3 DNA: TGTGCCAGCGGTTTACTGGATACGCAGTATTTT. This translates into CASGLLDTQYF.

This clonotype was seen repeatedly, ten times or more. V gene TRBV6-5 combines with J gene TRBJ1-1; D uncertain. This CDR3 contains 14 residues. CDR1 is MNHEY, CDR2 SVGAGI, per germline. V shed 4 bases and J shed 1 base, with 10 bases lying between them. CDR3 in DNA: TGTGCCAGCAGTTCTAATCTAAGGAACACTGAAGCTTTCTTT. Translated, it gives CASSSNLRNTEAFF.

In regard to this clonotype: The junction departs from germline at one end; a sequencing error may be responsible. In nucleotides, the CDR3 is TGTGCCAGCAGCCACGAATTACAGGGGGTTGAGCAGTACTTT. Translated: CASSHELQGVEQYF. The rearrangement joins TRBV12-3 or TRBV12-4 to TRBJ2-3, with 8 positions matching TRBD1. The CDR3 runs to 14 residues.

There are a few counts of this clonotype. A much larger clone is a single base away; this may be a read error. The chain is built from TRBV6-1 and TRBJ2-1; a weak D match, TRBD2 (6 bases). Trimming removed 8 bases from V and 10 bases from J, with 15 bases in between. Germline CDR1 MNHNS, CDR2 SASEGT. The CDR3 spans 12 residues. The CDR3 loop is CASESLRGEQFF. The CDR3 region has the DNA TGTGCCAGCGAAAGTTTGCGGGGCGAGCAGTTCTTC.

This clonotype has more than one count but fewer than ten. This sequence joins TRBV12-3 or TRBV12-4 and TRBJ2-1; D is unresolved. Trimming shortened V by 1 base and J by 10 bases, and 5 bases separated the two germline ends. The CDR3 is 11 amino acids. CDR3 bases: TGTGCCAGCAGTTTAGGCTACGAGCAGTTCTTC. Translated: CASSLGYEQFF.

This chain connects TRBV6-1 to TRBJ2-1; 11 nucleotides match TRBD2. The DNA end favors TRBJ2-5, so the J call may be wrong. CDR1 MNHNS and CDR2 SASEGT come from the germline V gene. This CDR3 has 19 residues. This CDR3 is CASSERLGSGLADRETQYF. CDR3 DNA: TGTGCCAGCAGTGAACGTCTCGGATCGGGACTAGCGGACCGAGAGACCCAGTACTTC.

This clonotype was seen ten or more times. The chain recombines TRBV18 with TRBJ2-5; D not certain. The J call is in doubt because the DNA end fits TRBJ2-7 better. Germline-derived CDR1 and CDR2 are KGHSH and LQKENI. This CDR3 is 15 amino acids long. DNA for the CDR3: TGTGCCAGCTCACCATTGGCATCCCGGCACTACGAGCAGTACTTC. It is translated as CASSPLASRHYEQYF.

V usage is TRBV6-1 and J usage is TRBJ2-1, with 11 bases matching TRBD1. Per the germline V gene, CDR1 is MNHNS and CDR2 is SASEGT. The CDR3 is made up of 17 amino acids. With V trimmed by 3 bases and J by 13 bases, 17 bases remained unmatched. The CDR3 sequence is CASSDFRDRGFLETQFF. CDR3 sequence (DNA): TGTGCCAGCAGTGACTTCCGGGACAGGGGGTTTTTAGAGACCCAGTTCTTC.

CDR3 loop: CASTRLGGRAKNTQYF. The CDR3 DNA follows: TGTGCCAGCACCAGACTGGGGGGAAGGGCCAAAAACACGCAGTACTTC. The J gene is TRBJ2-4, the V gene TRBV6-1, with D perhaps matching TRBD2 (6 bases). The CDR3 contains 16 residues. V dropped 7 bases and J dropped 13 bases, with 29 bases sitting between them. Germline loops: CDR1 MNHNS, CDR2 SASEGT.

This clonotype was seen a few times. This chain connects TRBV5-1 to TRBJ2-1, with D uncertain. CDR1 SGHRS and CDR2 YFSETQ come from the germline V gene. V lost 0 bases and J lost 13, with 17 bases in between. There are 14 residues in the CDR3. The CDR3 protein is CASSLAPAQETQFF. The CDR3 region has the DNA TGCGCCAGCAGCTTGGCTCCGGCGCAAGAGACCCAGTTCTTC.

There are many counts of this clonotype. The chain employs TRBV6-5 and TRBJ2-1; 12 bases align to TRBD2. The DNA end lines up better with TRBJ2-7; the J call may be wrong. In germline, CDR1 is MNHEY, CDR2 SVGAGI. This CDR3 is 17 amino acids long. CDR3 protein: CASSYSRTSGNYNEQYF. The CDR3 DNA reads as TGTGCCAGCAGTTACTCCCGGACTAGCGGGAATTACAACGAGCAGTACTTC.

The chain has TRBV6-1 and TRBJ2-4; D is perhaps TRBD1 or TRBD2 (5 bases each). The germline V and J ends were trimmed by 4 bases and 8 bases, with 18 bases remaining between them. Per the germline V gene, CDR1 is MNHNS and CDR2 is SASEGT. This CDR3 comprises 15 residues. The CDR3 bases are TGTGCCAGCAGTGCGGGTGTGAGGGGCGGAGACATTCAGTACTTC. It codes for CASSAGVRGGDIQYF.

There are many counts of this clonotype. The CDR3 reads CASSAGGTGATGELFF. The CDR3, as DNA: TGTGCCAGCAGCGCCGGGGGGACAGGAGCCACCGGGGAGCTGTTTTTT. The rearrangement links TRBV9 to TRBJ2-2, with a weak D call TRBD1 (8 bases). This CDR3 has 16 residues. Trimming cost V 3 bases and J 4 bases, with 16 bases left between them. Per the germline V gene, CDR1 is SGDLS and CDR2 is YYNGEE.

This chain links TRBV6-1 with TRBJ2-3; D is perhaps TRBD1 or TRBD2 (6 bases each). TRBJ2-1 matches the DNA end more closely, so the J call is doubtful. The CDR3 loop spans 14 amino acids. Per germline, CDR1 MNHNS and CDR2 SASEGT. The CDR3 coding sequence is TGTGCCAGCAGTGATTGGGGGGCGTCGCACGAGCAGTTCTTC. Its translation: CASSDWGASHEQFF.

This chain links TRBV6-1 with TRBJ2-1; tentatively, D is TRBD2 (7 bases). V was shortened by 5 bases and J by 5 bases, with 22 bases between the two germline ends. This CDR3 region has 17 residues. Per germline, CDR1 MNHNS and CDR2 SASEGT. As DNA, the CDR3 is TGTGCCAGCAGTCGGACAGCGGGGAAGGTCAAAGACAATGAGCAGTTCTTC. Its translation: CASSRTAGKVKDNEQFF.

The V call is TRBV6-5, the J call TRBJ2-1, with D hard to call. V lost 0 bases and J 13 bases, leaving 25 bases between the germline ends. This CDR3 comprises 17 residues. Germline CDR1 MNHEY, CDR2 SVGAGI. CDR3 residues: CASSYSESIGWENIQFF. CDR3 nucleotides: TGTGCCAGCAGTTACTCGGAGTCCATAGGGTGGGAAAACATTCAGTTCTTC.

CDR3 sequence (DNA): TGTGCCAGCAGCCCGGAACCAGGGGGTGCCCAAGAGATTCAGTACTTC. Its translation: CASSPEPGGAQEIQYF. The chain combines TRBV6-1 with TRBJ2-4; 7 bases agree with TRBD1. The V segment lost 6 bases and the J segment 10 bases; nucleotides outside the gene matches: 18. The CDR3 is 16 residues long. CDR1 and CDR2 from the germline V gene are MNHNS and SASEGT.

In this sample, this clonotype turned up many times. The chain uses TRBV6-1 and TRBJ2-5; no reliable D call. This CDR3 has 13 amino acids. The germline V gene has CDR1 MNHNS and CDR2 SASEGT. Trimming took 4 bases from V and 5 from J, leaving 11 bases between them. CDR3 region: CASSVGFEETQYF. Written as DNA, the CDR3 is TGTGCCAGCAGTGTGGGCTTTGAGGAGACCCAGTACTTC.

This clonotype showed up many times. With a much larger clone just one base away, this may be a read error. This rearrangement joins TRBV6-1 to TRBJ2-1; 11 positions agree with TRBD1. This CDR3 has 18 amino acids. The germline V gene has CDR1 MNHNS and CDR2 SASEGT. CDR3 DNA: TGTGCCAGCAGCGAAGGACAGGGGGCGATCCCTTTCTCCTACGAGCAGTTCTTC. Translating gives CASSEGQGAIPFSYEQFF.

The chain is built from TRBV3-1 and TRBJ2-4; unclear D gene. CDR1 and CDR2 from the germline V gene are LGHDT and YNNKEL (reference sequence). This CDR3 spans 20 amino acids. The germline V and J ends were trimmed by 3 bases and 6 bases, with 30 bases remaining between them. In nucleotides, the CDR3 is TGTGCCAGCAGCCACTCCATCTTTGGAGACGCAAGAAAGACCAGAAACATTCAGTACTTC. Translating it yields CASSHSIFGDARKTRNIQYF.

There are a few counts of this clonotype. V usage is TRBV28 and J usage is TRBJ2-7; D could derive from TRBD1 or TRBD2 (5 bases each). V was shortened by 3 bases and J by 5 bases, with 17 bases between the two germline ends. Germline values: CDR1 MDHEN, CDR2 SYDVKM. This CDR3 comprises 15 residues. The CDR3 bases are TGTGCCAGCAGTTTCCTGAACCAGGGAGTTAACGAGCAGTACTTC. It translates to CASSFLNQGVNEQYF. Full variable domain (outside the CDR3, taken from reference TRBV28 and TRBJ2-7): DVKVTQSSRYLVKRTGEKVFLECVQDMDHENMFWYRQDPGLGLRLIYFSYDVKMKEKGDIPEGYSVSREKKERFSLILESASTNQTSMYLCASSFLNQGVNEQYFGPGTRLTVT.